The TCR beta chain described here comes from a study of blood T cell repertoires in COVID-19. Turning to the study itself: PBMCs, B-cell-depleted T cells, or T cells were the source of the cDNA or gDNA that made up the material.

Authors' data handling: Reference gene primer amplification gave estimated nucleated cell counts. Sequencing was performed with immunoSEQ multiplex PCR; in TCRdb, only in-frame clones are kept and a portion is missing. The V and J calls and clone size were taken over from that table, and D and trimming were inferred from the DNA. The data contain some 160,000 clones, about 86% of them singletons. This clone was counted once. CDR3 length: 18 residues. Germline V gene lookup returns CDR1 MNHEY and CDR2 SMNVEV (reference sequence). Trimming left V 2 bases short and J 6 bases short, with 23 bases between.

The genes are TRBV27 and TRBJ1-5; possible D gene TRBD1, 6 bases. The TCR sequence derives from a woman in her sixties or seventies with acute or convalescent COVID-19. Input material: peripheral blood. The CDR3 region has the DNA TGTGCCAGCAGTTTAACAACGACCGGGACATCGGGCGCTCAGCCCCAGCATTTT. The encoded protein is CASSLTTTGTSGAQPQHF.